A selection of T cell receptor beta chains follows, all from one sample in a study of shared clonotypes between healthy human individuals. Clones were read by immunoSEQ multiplex PCR, and TCRdb kept only the in-frame ones, dropping some. The sample has around 940,000 clones; 70% to 85% are singletons. Sequenced input: memory CD4+ T cells sorted from blood. These receptors all come from a man aged 18 to 30 in good health. The CDR3 runs from the conserved cysteine through the conserved F or W. The D gene is left open where the match is weak.

D gene: NA
V gene: TRBV5-8
CDR3 protein: CASSLFLGTSTDTQYF

D gene: TRBD1
V gene: TRBV30
CDR3 protein: CAWSRGDRGREQYF

D gene: TRBD1
V gene: TRBV7-3
CDR3 protein: CASSSGGGDYGYTF

D gene: TRBD1
V gene: TRBV27
CDR3 protein: CASSSLRTGGNEQFF

D gene: TRBD2
V gene: TRBV7-9
CDR3 protein: CASSLRLAGAETQYF

D gene: NA
V gene: TRBV14
CDR3 protein: CASSLLDAKNIQYF

D gene: NA
V gene: TRBV6-1
CDR3 protein: CASSEDIGGSTDTQYF

D gene: NA
V gene: TRBV11-2
CDR3 protein: CASSLEWNEAFF

D gene: NA
V gene: TRBV5-1
CDR3 protein: CASSRDGMNTEAFF

D gene: NA
V gene: TRBV4-3
CDR3 protein: CASSQDGRVDTQYF

D gene: TRBD2
V gene: TRBV29-1
CDR3 protein: CSVGPWTSGSDEQFF

D gene: TRBD1
V gene: TRBV27
CDR3 protein: CASNLTGVWKQYF

D gene: TRBD2
V gene: TRBV9
CDR3 protein: CASSEGTSGGARETQYF